This TCR beta chain is drawn from a study of blood T cell repertoires in COVID-19. About the research overall: Italy, Spain and the United States were the sources of the convalescent and acute COVID-19 samples.

The CDR3 has 16 amino acids. Germline CDR1 MNHEY, CDR2 SVGEGT. V gave up 1 base and J gave up 1 base, with 12 bases separating them. Libraries were prepared by immunoSEQ multiplex PCR; TCRdb keeps only in-frame clonotypes and omits some of them. The repertoire holds 200,000 to 300,000 clones, with over 75% as singletons. The chain recombines TRBV6-2 or TRBV6-3 with TRBJ2-3; tentative D call: TRBD2 (6 bases). This TCR was recovered from a human donor in a cohort sampled during active COVID-19. Sequences were obtained from peripheral blood. CDR3 coding DNA: TGTGCCAGCAGTTACTATGGTCAGCGGGGCACAGATACGCAGTATTTT. Its translation is CASSYYGQRGTDTQYF.